These 30 T cell receptor beta chains were all obtained from the same sample, sequenced in a study of beta chain features in type 1 diabetes. Study-wide results and caveats: Shortening that was moderate but significant affected the TCRB CDR3s of Type 1 diabetes patients in all four CD4+ subsets.

Which antigens these TCRs recognize remains unknown. The sequenced template was cDNA made from the entire isolated RNA. Here immunoSEQ multiplex PCR was the method, and the copy in TCRdb shows in-frame clones only, minus some. The data show tens of thousands of clones, more than 45% seen once. The sample comprised central memory CD4+ T cells from blood. The receptors were sampled from a man aged 25-45 years with type 1 diabetes.

This rearrangement joins TRBV14 to TRBJ2-5; TRBD2 matches at 11 bases. The CDR3 is made up of 15 amino acids. Trimming at V came to 1 base and at J to 5 bases, leaving 3 bases not matched to a gene. Germline CDR1 is SGHDN and CDR2 is FVKESK. The CDR3 DNA reads TGTGCCAGCAGCCAAGGACTAGCGGGAAGTGAGACCCAGTACTTC. It codes for CASSQGLAGSETQYF.

The chain has TRBV5-1 and TRBJ2-5; D is perhaps TRBD2 (5 bases). The CDR3 spans 13 residues. In germline, CDR1 is SGHRS, CDR2 YFSETQ. The ends were cut back, 3 bases at V and 5 bases at J, with 11 bases in the middle. The CDR3 region has the DNA TGCGCCAGCAGCTCGACCCCGGGGGAGACCCAGTACTTC. This encodes CASSSTPGETQYF.

This chain uses TRBV30 with TRBJ2-2; 7 bases match TRBD1. CDR1 is GTSNPN and CDR2 is SVGIG in the germline V gene (reference sequence). The CDR3 is made up of 16 amino acids. After removal of 5 bases from V and 5 bases from J, the junction contained 14 bases not matched to a gene. The CDR3: CAWDLTAAGGTGELFF. In DNA, the CDR3 is TGTGCCTGGGATCTAACCGCGGCAGGGGGTACCGGGGAGCTGTTTTTT.

This clone was detected only a few times. The V gene is TRBV10-2, the J gene TRBJ1-6, with D possibly matching TRBD1 (5 bases). Trimming pared 2 bases from V and 2 bases from J, leaving 10 bases between. Germline CDR1 WSHSY, CDR2 SAAADI. The CDR3 contains 16 residues. CDR3 in DNA: TGCGCCAGCAGTGAGGGGCAGGGTGCCTATAATTCACCCCTCCACTTT. Amino acids: CASSEGQGAYNSPLHF.

This clone was seen only a few times. The chain links TRBV29-1 to TRBJ2-5; TRBD1 agrees at 7 bases. This CDR3 has 14 residues. Germline CDR1 and CDR2: SQVTM and ANQGSEA. Trimming cost V 3 bases and J 2 bases; bases outside gene matches: 6. CDR3 nucleotide sequence: TGCAGCGTTGATCCCGGGACAGCTCAAGAGACCCAGTACTTC. Translation: CSVDPGTAQETQYF.

The rearrangement uses TRBV5-1 and TRBJ1-1; 7 bases are a match to TRBD1. The V gene end was trimmed by 1 base and the J gene end by 4 bases; junction bases not matched to a gene: 7. Germline loops: CDR1 SGHRS, CDR2 YFSETQ. This CDR3 contains 15 residues. CDR3 in amino acids: CASSLLGGTGTEAFF. CDR3 bases: TGCGCCAGCAGCTTGTTAGGGGGCACCGGCACTGAAGCTTTCTTT.

The V gene is TRBV5-1, the J gene TRBJ2-6; D perhaps matches TRBD2 (5 bases). The CDR3 consists of 12 residues. V was cut by 5 bases and J by 8 bases, with 8 bases left in between. Germline V lookup: CDR1 SGHRS, CDR2 YFSETQ. CDR3 sequence: CASRLDTNVLTF. In DNA, the CDR3 is TGCGCCAGCAGACTAGACACCAACGTCCTGACTTTC.

The chain couples TRBV11-2 to TRBJ2-1, with D maybe TRBD2 (6 bases). Germline V gene lookup returns CDR1 SGHAT and CDR2 FQNNGV. The CDR3 loop spans 14 amino acids. Trimming left V 5 bases short and J 5 bases short, with 13 bases between. The CDR3 DNA sequence: TGTGCCAGCAGCCCCGGGACTGCACACAATGAGCAGTTCTTC. It specifies CASSPGTAHNEQFF. Complete variable domain (other parts from reference TRBV11-2 and TRBJ2-1): EAGVAQSPRYKIIEKRQSVAFWCNPISGHATLYWYQQILGQGPKLLIQFQNNGVVDDSQLPKDRFSAERLKGVDSTLKIQPAKLEDSAVYLCASSPGTAHNEQFFGPGTRLTVL.

J is TRBJ2-1 and V is TRBV6-5; D is possibly TRBD2 (5 bases). V was clipped by 2 bases and J by 13 bases, with 15 bases between them. This CDR3 contains 13 residues. CDR1 and CDR2 (germline): MNHEY, SVGAGI. Here the CDR3 reads CASSYPGSSRQFF. CDR3 nucleotides: TGTGCCAGCAGTTACCCAGGATCTAGCCGCCAGTTCTTC.

The chain couples TRBV19 to TRBJ2-1; 11 bases align to TRBD2. Trimming removed 6 bases from V and 2 bases from J; junction bases left unmatched: 3. The length of the CDR3 is 15 residues. The germline gives CDR1 LNHDA, CDR2 SQIVND (reference sequence). The chain's CDR3 is CASRRSGGAYNEQFF. The CDR3 nucleotides read TGTGCCAGTAGGCGTAGCGGGGGGGCCTACAATGAGCAGTTCTTC. Combining the CDR3 with reference TRBV19 and TRBJ2-1 gives the whole variable domain DGGITQSPKYLFRKEGQNVTLSCEQNLNHDAMYWYRQDPGQGLRLIYYSQIVNDFQKGDIAEGYSVSREKKESFPLTVTSAQKNPTAFYLCASRRSGGAYNEQFFGPGTRLTVL.

The V gene is TRBV10-3, the J gene TRBJ2-5, with D maybe TRBD2 (6 bases). The CDR3 has 15 amino acids. Germline assignment: CDR1 ENHRY and CDR2 SYGVKD. Trimming cost V 0 bases and J 5 bases, with 13 bases left between them. CDR3 sequence (DNA): TGTGCCATCAGTGAGTCGCGGGGAAAGTCGGAGACCCAGTACTTC. Translating it yields CAISESRGKSETQYF.

The chain links TRBV6-6 to TRBJ1-2; no firm D call. Germline loops: CDR1 MNHNY, CDR2 SVGAGI (reference sequence). V was pared by 0 bases and J by 4 bases, with 12 bases between. The CDR3 loop spans 15 amino acids. The CDR3, as DNA: TGTGCCAGCAGTTACTCGGAGGGTGTTGGCTATGGCTACACCTTC. Translating it yields CASSYSEGVGYGYTF.

The chain recombines TRBV5-1 with TRBJ1-4, with D hard to call. The V gene lost 4 bases and the J gene lost 0 bases, with 7 bases spanning the gap. Looked up from germline, CDR1 is SGHRS and CDR2 is YFSETQ. The CDR3 extends over 14 amino acids. The CDR3 bases are TGCGCCAGCAGCATGAGCACAACTAATGAAAAACTGTTTTTT. It specifies CASSMSTTNEKLFF.

V gene TRBV7-9 combines with J gene TRBJ2-3; 7 bases are a match to TRBD2. The CDR3 consists of 14 residues. Per the germline V gene, CDR1 is SEHNR and CDR2 is FQNEAQ (reference sequence). V was pared by 5 bases and J by 2 bases, with 4 bases of the junction left unmatched. The CDR3 DNA reads as TGTGCCAGCAGCCTCGGGACTAACACAGATACGCAGTATTTT. Its protein product is CASSLGTNTDTQYF.

This clone was counted many times. The CDR3, as DNA: TGTGCCAGCAGCCCCTCGGGAAGTAGCTCCTACAATGAGCAGTTCTTC. It translates to CASSPSGSSSYNEQFF. The rearrangement joins TRBV7-9 to TRBJ2-1; D might be TRBD2 (5 bases). Germline V lookup: CDR1 SEHNR, CDR2 FQNEAQ (reference sequence). This CDR3 is 16 amino acids long. Trimming shortened V by 5 bases and J by 0 bases, and 14 bases separated the two germline ends.

This clone came up once. The chain carries TRBV5-1 and TRBJ2-5, with no clear D. With 0 bases removed from V and 5 bases from J, the gap between germline ends came to 2 bases. The CDR3 is 11 residues long. Germline assignment: CDR1 SGHRS and CDR2 YFSETQ. The CDR3, as DNA: TGCGCCAGCAGCTTGGCGGAGACCCAGTACTTC. This sequence encodes CASSLAETQYF.

The CDR3 sequence is CASRRGSTSGQETQYF. The CDR3 coding sequence is TGTGCCAGCAGACGGGGGTCAACTAGCGGACAAGAGACCCAGTACTTC. The chain joins TRBV5-5 to TRBJ2-5; 8 positions agree with TRBD2. The CDR3 is made up of 16 amino acids. J lost 2 bases, V lost 5 bases, and 11 bases had no gene match. Germline V gene lookup returns CDR1 SGHKS and CDR2 YYEKEE (reference sequence). Based on the CDR3 plus reference TRBV5-5 and TRBJ2-5, the full variable domain is DAGVTQSPTHLIKTRGQQVTLRCSPISGHKSVSWYQQVLGQGPQFIFQYYEKEERGRGNFPDRFSARQFPNYSSELNVNALLLGDSALYLCASRRGSTSGQETQYFGPGTRLLVL.

For the CDR3, the DNA is TGTGCCAGCAGCCCCACTAGCGCTACCTACGAGCAGTACTTC. This encodes CASSPTSATYEQYF. V gene TRBV7-2 combines with J gene TRBJ2-7; 7 positions match TRBD2. This CDR3 comprises 14 residues. The V gene end was trimmed by 5 bases and the J gene end by 2 bases; junction bases not matched to a gene: 6. In germline, CDR1 is SGHTA, CDR2 FQGNSA.

The table lists this clone with a few counts. V and J are TRBV25-1 and TRBJ2-5, with 7 bases identical to TRBD2. Trimming at V came to 2 bases and at J to 4 bases, leaving 10 bases not matched to a gene. The germline gives CDR1 MGHDK, CDR2 SYGVNS. The CDR3 contains 16 residues. The CDR3 protein is CASSEGGSGRGETQYF. As DNA, the CDR3 is TGTGCCAGCAGTGAAGGAGGTAGCGGGCGGGGAGAGACCCAGTACTTC.

The V gene is TRBV2, the J gene TRBJ1-1; 8 bases are shared with TRBD1. Germline values: CDR1 SNHLY, CDR2 FYNNEI. The trim removed 4 bases at V and 1 base at J, leaving 5 bases unmatched. The CDR3 spans 15 residues. The CDR3 reads CASSVGQGRNTEAFF. CDR3 nucleotide sequence: TGTGCCAGCAGTGTCGGACAGGGCCGGAACACTGAAGCTTTCTTT.

The chain is built from TRBV6-6 and TRBJ2-2; D may be TRBD1 (6 bases). The germline V and J ends were trimmed by 8 bases and 2 bases, with 12 bases remaining between them. Germline CDR1 MNHNY, CDR2 SVGAGI (reference sequence). This CDR3 region has 14 residues. The CDR3 sequence: CASRPGQNTGELFF. The DNA of the CDR3 is TGTGCCAGCCGTCCGGGACAAAACACCGGGGAGCTGTTTTTT.

Only a few counts were recorded for this clone. The CDR3 sequence is CASSTQGTVEQYF. In DNA, the CDR3 is TGTGCCAGTTCAACGCAGGGTACGGTGGAGCAGTACTTC. The chain recombines TRBV6-5 with TRBJ2-7, with D perhaps TRBD1 (5 bases). The germline V and J ends were trimmed by 9 bases and 7 bases, with 19 bases remaining between them. Germline-derived CDR1 and CDR2 are MNHEY and SVGAGI. This CDR3 region has 13 residues.

CDR3 in DNA: TGCGCCAGCAGCTTGGTGGGGGGGAGTCCCACTGAAGCTTTCTTT. This translates into CASSLVGGSPTEAFF. The genes are TRBV5-1 and TRBJ1-1; a weak D match, TRBD1 (5 bases). V shed 0 bases and J shed 4 bases, with 13 bases lying between them. The CDR3 has 15 residues. Per the germline V gene, CDR1 is SGHRS and CDR2 is YFSETQ.

J is TRBJ1-6 and V is TRBV2; the D gene is possibly TRBD1 (5 bases). CDR3 size: 14 residues. V shed 3 bases and J shed 14 bases, with 17 bases lying between them. The germline gives CDR1 SNHLY, CDR2 FYNNEI. CDR3 nucleotides: TGTGCCAGCAGTGAGGGGGACGGGACTTTGGCCCTCCACTTT. Amino acids: CASSEGDGTLALHF.

This rearrangement joins TRBV18 to TRBJ2-7; maybe TRBD2 (7 bases). CDR1 is KGHSH and CDR2 is LQKENI in the germline V gene. V was clipped by 4 bases and J by 2 bases, with 15 bases between them. CDR3 length: 15 residues. The CDR3: CASSLNRGAPYEQYF. The CDR3 bases are TGTGCCAGCTCACTCAACCGGGGGGCTCCCTACGAGCAGTACTTC.

The chain employs TRBV18 and TRBJ1-5, with D tentatively TRBD1 (6 bases). Trimming took off 2 bases at V and 0 bases at J, with 11 bases between the two ends. There are 16 residues in the CDR3. Per germline, CDR1 KGHSH and CDR2 LQKENI. CDR3 region: CASSPSTGNSNQPQHF. The CDR3, as DNA: TGTGCCAGCTCACCATCCACAGGGAATAGCAATCAGCCCCAGCATTTT. The full variable domain, with the rest looked up from reference TRBV18 and TRBJ1-5, is NAGVMQNPRHLVRRRGQEARLRCSPMKGHSHVYWYRQLPEEGLKFMVYLQKENIIDESGMPKERFSAEFPKEGPSILRIQQVVRGDSAAYFCASSPSTGNSNQPQHFGDGTRLSIL.

The V call is TRBV18, the J call TRBJ1-1; 8 bases are shared with TRBD1. The ends lost 6 bases at V and 3 bases at J; junction bases unmatched: 3. The CDR3 is made up of 13 amino acids. CDR1 and CDR2 (germline): KGHSH, LQKENI. The chain's CDR3 is CASSKTGDTEAFF. The CDR3 nucleotides are TGTGCCAGCTCTAAGACAGGGGACACTGAAGCTTTCTTT.

This clone turned up a few times. Additional DNA sequences in this sample encode the identical CDR3. The chain recombines TRBV6-1 with TRBJ2-3, with 11 bases lining up with TRBD2. The CDR3 totals 16 residues. Germline CDR1 reads MNHNS; CDR2 reads SASEGT. The ends lost 2 bases at V and 3 bases at J; junction bases unmatched: 4. Here the CDR3 reads CASSELAGGRTDTQYF. The CDR3 DNA is TGTGCCAGCAGTGAACTAGCGGGAGGAAGGACAGATACGCAGTATTTT.

CDR3 sequence (DNA): TGTGCCAGCAGAGTGACTAGCGGGAGGTCTGGAGATACGCAGTATTTT. Translating gives CASRVTSGRSGDTQYF. The chain has TRBV6-6 and TRBJ2-3; 13 bases agree with TRBD2. Germline-derived CDR1 and CDR2 are MNHNY and SVGAGI (reference sequence). This CDR3 has 16 amino acids. After removal of 6 bases from V and 5 bases from J, the junction contained 8 bases not matched to a gene.

The rearrangement joins TRBV18 to TRBJ2-3; the D gene is possibly TRBD2 (6 bases). Germline assignment: CDR1 KGHSH and CDR2 LQKENI. The CDR3 sequence is 13 residues long. The ends were cut back, 4 bases at V and 9 bases at J, with 14 bases in the middle. This CDR3 reads CASSQGEEGTQYF. DNA for the CDR3: TGTGCCAGCTCACAGGGCGAGGAGGGAACGCAGTATTTT.